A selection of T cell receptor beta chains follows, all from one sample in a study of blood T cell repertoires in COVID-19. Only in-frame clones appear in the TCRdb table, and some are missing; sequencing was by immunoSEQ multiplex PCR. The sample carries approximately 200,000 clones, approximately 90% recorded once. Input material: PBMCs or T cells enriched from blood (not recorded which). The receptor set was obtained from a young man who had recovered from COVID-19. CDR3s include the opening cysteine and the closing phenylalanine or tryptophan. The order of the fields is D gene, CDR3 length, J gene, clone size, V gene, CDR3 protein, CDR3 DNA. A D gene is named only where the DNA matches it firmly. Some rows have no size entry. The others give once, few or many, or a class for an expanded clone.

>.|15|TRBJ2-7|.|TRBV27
CASSQLGQTNYEQYF
TGTGCCAGCAGTCAATTAGGACAGACTAACTACGAGCAGTACTTC
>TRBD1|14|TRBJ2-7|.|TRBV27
CASSLGDRSYEQYF
TGTGCCAGCAGTTTGGGGGACAGGTCCTACGAGCAGTACTTC
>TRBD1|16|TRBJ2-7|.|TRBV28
CASSLQLGQGTYEQYF
TGTGCCAGCAGTTTACAATTAGGACAGGGGACCTACGAGCAGTACTTC
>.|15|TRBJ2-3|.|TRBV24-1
CATSDLTRDTDTQYF
TGTGCCACCAGTGATTTGACCCGGGACACAGATACGCAGTATTTT
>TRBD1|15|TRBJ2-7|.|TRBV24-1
CATSDRTGGKDEQYF
TGTGCCACCAGTGATAGGACAGGGGGCAAAGACGAGCAGTACTTC
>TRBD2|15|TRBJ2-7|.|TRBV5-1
CASSGTTRPDYEQYF
TGCGCCAGTTCGGGGACTACGAGACCGGACTACGAGCAGTACTTC
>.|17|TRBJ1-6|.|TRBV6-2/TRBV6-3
CASSLEQGPSPNSPLHF
TGTGCCAGCAGTTTAGAGCAGGGTCCTTCTCCGAATTCACCCCTCCACTTT
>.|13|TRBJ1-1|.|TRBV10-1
CASRQTLNTEAFF
TGCGCCAGCAGACAGACCTTGAACACTGAAGCTTTCTTT
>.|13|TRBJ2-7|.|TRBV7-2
CASSLVGGYEQYF
TGTGCCAGCAGCTTAGTTGGCGGCTACGAGCAGTACTTC
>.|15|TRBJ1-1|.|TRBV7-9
CASSREQVGNTEAFF
TGTGCCAGCAGTCGAGAACAGGTGGGGAACACTGAAGCTTTCTTT
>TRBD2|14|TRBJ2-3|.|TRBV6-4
CASSLAGGTDTQYF
TGTGCCAGCAGCCTAGCGGGGGGCACAGATACGCAGTATTTT
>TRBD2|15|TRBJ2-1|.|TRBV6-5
CASRPPLAGLNEQFF
TGTGCCAGCCGTCCTCCGTTAGCGGGACTTAATGAGCAGTTCTTC
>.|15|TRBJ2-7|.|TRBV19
CASSIDEQGSGEQYF
TGTGCCAGTAGTATAGACGAGCAGGGGTCGGGCGAGCAGTACTTC
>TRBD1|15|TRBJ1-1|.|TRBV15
CATSRDQGVGTEAFF
TGTGCCACCAGCAGAGATCAGGGGGTGGGCACTGAAGCTTTCTTT
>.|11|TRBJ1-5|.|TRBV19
CASIRDGAQHF
TGTGCCAGTATTCGGGATGGGGCCCAGCATTTT
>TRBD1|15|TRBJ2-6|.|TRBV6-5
CASRDRGTGANVLTF
TGTGCCAGCCGGGACAGGGGTACAGGGGCCAACGTCCTGACTTTC
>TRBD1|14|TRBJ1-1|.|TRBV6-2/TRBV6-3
CASSPLPGQGRSFF
TGTGCCAGCAGTCCCCTCCCGGGACAGGGGAGATCTTTCTTT
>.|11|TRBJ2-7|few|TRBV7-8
CASSRRSEQYF
TGTGCCAGCAGCCGAAGGAGCGAGCAGTACTTC
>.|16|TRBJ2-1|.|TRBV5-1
CASSFGSGGPYNEQFF
.
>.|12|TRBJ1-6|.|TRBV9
CASSKQDSPLHF
TGTGCCAGCAGCAAACAAGATTCACCCCTCCACTTT
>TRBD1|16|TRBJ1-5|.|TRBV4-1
CASSPSGDRDNQPQHF
TGCGCCAGCAGCCCCAGTGGGGACAGAGACAATCAGCCCCAGCATTTT
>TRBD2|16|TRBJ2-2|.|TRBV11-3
CASSPARGGNTGELFF
TGTGCCAGCAGCCCCGCCCGGGGGGGTAACACCGGGGAGCTGTTTTTT
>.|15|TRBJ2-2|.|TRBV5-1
CASSLGQVDTGELFF
TGCGCCAGCAGCTTGGGGCAGGTGGACACCGGGGAGCTGTTTTTT
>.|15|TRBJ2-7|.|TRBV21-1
CASTPPGQGVHEQYF
TGTGCCAGCACTCCTCCGGGACAGGGAGTCCACGAGCAGTACTTC
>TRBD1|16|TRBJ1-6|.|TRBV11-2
CASSPLRTGNNSPLHF
TGTGCCAGCAGCCCGTTAAGGACAGGGAATAATTCACCCCTCCACTTT
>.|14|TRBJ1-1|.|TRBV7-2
CASSRQRGNTEAFF
TGTGCCAGCAGTAGACAGCGGGGGAACACTGAAGCTTTCTTT
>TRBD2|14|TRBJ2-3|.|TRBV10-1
CASSAGGGTDTQYF
TGCGCCAGCAGTGCCGGGGGAGGGACAGATACGCAGTATTTT
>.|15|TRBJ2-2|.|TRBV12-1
CASSYPQGSTGELFF
TGTGCCAGCAGCTACCCCCAGGGTTCGACCGGGGAGCTGTTTTTT
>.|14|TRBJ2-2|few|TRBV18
CASSPLGGAGELFF
TGTGCCAGCTCACCCCTCGGGGGTGCCGGGGAGCTGTTTTTT
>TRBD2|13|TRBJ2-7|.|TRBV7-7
CASSPDGGGEQYF
TGTGCCAGCAGCCCCGATGGGGGGGGCGAGCAGTACTTC
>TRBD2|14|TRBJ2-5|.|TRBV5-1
CASSLEGSGRAQYF
TGCGCCAGCAGCTTGGAGGGATCGGGGAGGGCCCAGTACTTC
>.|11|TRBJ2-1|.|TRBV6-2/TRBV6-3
CASSYFGEQFF
TGTGCCAGCAGTTACTTTGGCGAGCAGTTCTTC
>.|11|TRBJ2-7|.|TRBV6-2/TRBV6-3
CASSQLGWRYF
TGTGCCAGCAGTCAACTCGGGTGGAGATACTTC
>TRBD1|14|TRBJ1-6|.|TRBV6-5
CASSWGQGDSPLHF
TGTGCCAGCAGTTGGGGACAGGGGGATTCGCCCCTCCACTTT
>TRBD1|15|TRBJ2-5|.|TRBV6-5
CASSYFGTGRETQYF
TGTGCCAGCAGTTATTTCGGGACAGGGCGGGAGACCCAGTACTTC
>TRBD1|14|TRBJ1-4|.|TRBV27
CASSLDRVGEKLFF
TGTGCCAGCAGCCTAGACAGGGTCGGGGAAAAACTGTTTTTT